Reported below is one T cell receptor beta chain. Cohorts were assigned according to the clinical history that participants reported. In the source study's methods: Quantification of nucleated cells was approximated via reference gene primer amplification. The data were produced by immunoSEQ multiplex PCR, yet TCRdb's version contains in-frame clones alone and is incomplete. For V, J and clone size, that table is used; D and trimming come from the DNA. The sample lists over 250,000 clones; about 80% were seen once. This entry is derived from a study of blood T cell repertoires in COVID-19. J was trimmed by 5 bases and V by 5 bases; bases with no gene match: 7. Germline V gives CDR1 SQVTM, CDR2 ANQGSEA. The CDR3 runs 14 residues.

The chain joins TRBV29-1 to TRBJ2-4; TRBD2 agrees at 9 bases. This clonotype originated in a man younger than 45 with acute COVID-19. Sequenced input: PBMCs or T cells enriched from blood (not recorded which). In nucleotides, the CDR3 is TGCAGCGTTACCAAGGGCGGGGGGGAAAACATTCAGTACTTC. It specifies CSVTKGGGENIQYF. Combining the CDR3 with reference TRBV29-1 and TRBJ2-4 gives the whole variable domain SAVISQKPSRDICQRGTSLTIQCQVDSQVTMMFWYRQQPGQSLTLIATANQGSEATYESGFVIDKFPISRPNLTFSTLTVSNMSPEDSSIYLCSVTKGGGENIQYFGAGTRLSVL.